Below, 25 T cell receptor beta chains from the same sample are listed, as sequenced in a study of T cell repertoires in cytomegalovirus infection. Using its own MiXCR run on the reads, TCRdb lists one record per CDR3 protein. The table has some 400,000 distinct CDR3 sequences, roughly 20% seen once; the top ten hold less than 9.5%. The sample comprised PBMCs. Receptors originate from a human donor in good health (CMV status not recorded). Some clones in this sample may be carry-over from other donors' samples.

This clonotype was found many times. The chain employs TRBV6-2 or TRBV6-3 and TRBJ2-7; D tentatively reads TRBD1 or TRBD2 (5 bases each). CDR3 length: 15 amino acids. Germline V gene lookup returns CDR1 MNHEY and CDR2 SVGEGT. V was trimmed by 6 bases and J by 0 bases, leaving 15 bases between them. Here the CDR3 DNA reads TGTGCCAGCAGGAGGGGACCGTTGAGCTCCTACGAGCAGTACTTC. This sequence encodes CASRRGPLSSYEQYF.

This clonotype was observed a few times. The V and J genes are TRBV15 and TRBJ2-3; 9 nucleotides align to TRBD2. There are 17 residues in the CDR3. V lost 0 bases and J lost 6; bases outside the gene matches: 10. The V gene's germline CDR1 is LNHNV and CDR2 YYDKDF (reference sequence). DNA for the CDR3: TGTGCCACCAGCAGAGATACCGCTAGCGGGGTGGTGGATACGCAGTATTTT. It codes for CATSRDTASGVVDTQYF.

This clonotype was observed a single time. The chain links TRBV10-3 to TRBJ1-2; D is possibly TRBD1 (6 bases). This CDR3 contains 16 residues. From germline, CDR1 is ENHRY and CDR2 SYGVKD. Trimming shortened V by 2 bases and J by 8 bases, and 21 bases separated the two germline ends. The CDR3 sequence is CAISEELRGFPSGYTF. Here the CDR3 DNA reads TGTGCCATCAGTGAGGAACTCAGGGGTTTCCCTAGCGGCTACACCTTC.

The chain uses TRBV5-6 and TRBJ2-2; D not resolved. Germline CDR1 is SGHDT and CDR2 is YYEEEE. The CDR3 covers 15 residues. Trimming stripped 3 bases from V and 1 base from J, with 10 bases between. The CDR3 DNA is TGTGCCAGCAGCTCGGAAGGGTGGAACACCGGGGAGCTGTTTTTT. This sequence encodes CASSSEGWNTGELFF.

This clonotype was detected only a few times. The chain employs TRBV14 and TRBJ1-1; D remains unclear. Trimming removed 1 base at V and 8 bases at J, with 14 bases between. CDR1 SGHDN and CDR2 FVKESK come from the germline V gene. The length of the CDR3 is 14 residues. In DNA, the CDR3 is TGTGCCAGCAGCCAAGTACAGCCCGGAGGGGAAGCTTTCTTT. Its translation: CASSQVQPGGEAFF.

In nucleotides, the CDR3 is TGTGCCAGCAGCCCTATGGATGCTCAGCCCCAGCATTTT. Its translation: CASSPMDAQPQHF. The chain uses TRBV12-3 or TRBV12-4 and TRBJ1-5; unclear D gene. This CDR3 comprises 13 residues. The V gene lost 6 bases and the J gene lost 6 bases, with 12 bases spanning the gap.

V is TRBV7-6 and J is TRBJ2-5, with 9 bases lining up with TRBD2. CDR3 size: 16 residues. Germline lookup yields CDR1 SGHVS and CDR2 FNYEAQ. Trimming at V came to 10 bases and at J to 1 base, leaving 13 bases not matched to a gene. The CDR3 DNA reads TGTGCCACCCGCCGAGGAGCGGGGGGCCCCCAAGAGACCCAGTACTTC. Amino acids: CATRRGAGGPQETQYF. Full variable domain (remainder filled in from reference TRBV7-6 and TRBJ2-5): GAGVSQSPRYKVTKRGQDVALRCDPISGHVSLYWYRQALGQGPEFLTYFNYEAQQDKSGLPNDRFSAERPEGSISTLTIQRTEQRDSAMYRCATRRGAGGPQETQYFGPGTRLLVL.

This clonotype appeared a few times. V usage is TRBV7-2 and J usage is TRBJ2-1, with 7 bases lining up with TRBD2. This CDR3 is built from 14 residues. With 2 bases clipped from V and 8 bases from J, the junction kept 6 bases outside the gene matches. Germline assignment: CDR1 SGHTA and CDR2 FQGNSA. CDR3 coding DNA: TGTGCCAGCAGCTTACGACTAGCCCGCGATGAGCAGTTCTTC. This sequence encodes CASSLRLARDEQFF.

This clonotype came up many times. J is TRBJ2-1 and V is TRBV7-2; D may be TRBD2 (5 bases). The CDR3 has 16 residues. Germline V gives CDR1 SGHTA, CDR2 FQGNSA. Deletions cut 5 bases from V and 5 bases from J, with 19 bases between. DNA of the CDR3: TGTGCCAGCAGCCAACAGAGGGTAGGAGTCCACAATGAGCAGTTCTTC. This encodes CASSQQRVGVHNEQFF. Based on the CDR3 plus reference TRBV7-2 and TRBJ2-1, the full variable domain is GAGVSQSPSNKVTEKGKDVELRCDPISGHTALYWYRQSLGQGLEFLIYFQGNSAPDKSGLPSDRFSAERTGGSVSTLTIQRTQQEDSAVYLCASSQQRVGVHNEQFFGPGTRLTVL.

This clonotype was counted only a few times. This chain joins TRBV15 and TRBJ2-1; 7 nucleotides agree with TRBD2. The V and J ends lost 0 bases and 4 bases, in that order; junction bases with no gene match: 3. CDR3 length equals 15 residues. Germline lookup yields CDR1 LNHNV and CDR2 YYDKDF (reference sequence). CDR3 sequence reads: CATSRDGRDYNEQFF. CDR3 nucleotide sequence: TGTGCCACCAGCAGAGATGGGAGGGATTACAATGAGCAGTTCTTC.

The chain recombines TRBV12-3 or TRBV12-4 with TRBJ2-3, with a possible D match to TRBD1 (6 bases). V was clipped by 6 bases and J by 1 base, with 14 bases between them. This CDR3 is built from 15 residues. CDR3 residues: CASSKNRAGTDTQYF. The CDR3 DNA reads as TGTGCCAGCAGCAAAAACAGGGCCGGCACAGATACGCAGTATTTT.

There are a few counts of this clonotype. The chain couples TRBV11-2 to TRBJ2-1; D perhaps matches TRBD2 (6 bases). Trimming stripped 5 bases from V and 2 bases from J, with 13 bases between. Per germline, CDR1 SGHAT and CDR2 FQNNGV. The CDR3 contains 15 residues. Here the CDR3 DNA reads TGTGCCAGCAGCCCGGGAGTTCCGACCTACAATGAGCAGTTCTTC. It yields the protein CASSPGVPTYNEQFF.

V and J are TRBV7-2 and TRBJ2-1; no firm D call. V was shortened by 0 bases and J by 10 bases, with 13 bases between the two germline ends. CDR1 and CDR2 from the germline V gene are SGHTA and FQGNSA. The CDR3 is made up of 14 amino acids. The CDR3 region is CASSLAAPSREQFF. In DNA form, the CDR3 reads TGTGCCAGCAGCTTAGCGGCGCCCAGCCGGGAGCAGTTCTTC.

V is TRBV6-6 and J is TRBJ1-1; a possible D gene is TRBD1 (5 bases). V was cut by 0 bases and J by 1 base, with 9 bases left in between. The CDR3 consists of 15 residues. Germline V gives CDR1 MNHNY, CDR2 SVGAGI (reference sequence). This CDR3 is CASSYSGVSNTEAFF. Here the CDR3 DNA reads TGTGCCAGCAGTTACTCGGGGGTTTCGAACACTGAAGCTTTCTTT.

There are a few counts of this clonotype. The CDR3, as DNA: TGTGCCAGCAGCAACCTCCGGGGGACCCAGTACTTC. Protein: CASSNLRGTQYF. The genes are TRBV7-9 and TRBJ2-5; D is possibly TRBD2 (5 bases). CDR1 is SEHNR and CDR2 is FQNEAQ in the germline V gene (reference sequence). This CDR3 has 12 amino acids. V was shortened by 5 bases and J by 7 bases, with 11 bases between the two germline ends.

This clonotype came up many times. The gene calls are TRBV7-2 and TRBJ2-1, with 7 bases aligning to TRBD1. Trimming took 5 bases from V and 6 from J; bases not matched to a gene: 10. Germline V gene lookup returns CDR1 SGHTA and CDR2 FQGNSA. The CDR3 is made up of 15 amino acids. This CDR3 reads CASSVGQSRTNEQFF. CDR3 DNA: TGTGCCAGCAGCGTGGGACAGAGTCGGACCAATGAGCAGTTCTTC. The full variable domain, its missing parts supplied by reference TRBV7-2 and TRBJ2-1, is GAGVSQSPSNKVTEKGKDVELRCDPISGHTALYWYRQSLGQGLEFLIYFQGNSAPDKSGLPSDRFSAERTGGSVSTLTIQRTQQEDSAVYLCASSVGQSRTNEQFFGPGTRLTVL.

This clonotype was observed once. The chain has TRBV29-1 and TRBJ2-5, with 8 positions matching TRBD1. There are 15 residues in the CDR3. The germline V gene encodes CDR1 SQVTM and CDR2 ANQGSEA. Trimming removed 4 bases from V and 4 bases from J; junction bases left unmatched: 11. CDR3 region: CSVVSTGVNGETQYF. The CDR3 DNA reads as TGCAGCGTTGTCTCGACAGGGGTGAATGGAGAGACCCAGTACTTC.

The chain uses TRBV15 and TRBJ1-1; D is uncertain. The CDR3 extends over 13 amino acids. The V end was cut by 1 base, the J end by 0 bases, with 3 bases between. The germline V gene encodes CDR1 LNHNV and CDR2 YYDKDF (reference sequence). CDR3 nucleotide sequence: TGTGCCACCAGCAGAGGTGTGAACACTGAAGCTTTCTTT. This encodes CATSRGVNTEAFF.

Many counts were recorded for this clonotype. This chain links TRBV7-2 with TRBJ2-1; 9 positions agree with TRBD2. The germline gives CDR1 SGHTA, CDR2 FQGNSA. V was clipped by 5 bases and J by 3 bases; unmatched bases: 5. This CDR3 comprises 15 residues. The CDR3 loop is CASSLRREGYNEQFF. CDR3 nucleotide sequence: TGTGCCAGCAGCCTGAGGCGGGAGGGCTACAATGAGCAGTTCTTC.

Only a few counts were recorded for this clonotype. As DNA, the CDR3 is TGCAGTGCTAGAGATCAGAACTCTGGAAACACCATATATTTT. It encodes CSARDQNSGNTIYF. V usage is TRBV20-1 and J usage is TRBJ1-3; D gene unclear. Trimming left V 0 bases short and J 0 bases short, with 6 bases between. The CDR3 totals 14 residues. Germline assignment: CDR1 DFQATT and CDR2 SNEGSKA (reference sequence).

The table lists this clonotype with many counts. The gene calls are TRBV7-2 and TRBJ1-1; D possibly corresponds to TRBD1 (6 bases). The CDR3 is made up of 14 amino acids. V lost 5 bases to trimming and J lost 4 bases, with 14 bases between them. Germline V gene lookup returns CDR1 SGHTA and CDR2 FQGNSA. The CDR3 protein is CASSPQGLGTEAFF. Written as DNA, the CDR3 is TGTGCCAGCAGCCCGCAGGGGTTGGGCACTGAAGCTTTCTTT.

This clonotype was seen more than once but under ten times. V and J are TRBV5-1 and TRBJ1-2, with no clear D. Trimming took off 2 bases at V and 1 base at J, with 9 bases between the two ends. Per the germline V gene, CDR1 is SGHRS and CDR2 is YFSETQ. The CDR3 consists of 14 residues. The DNA of the CDR3 is TGCGCCAGCAGCTTAAACGTCGGTAACTATGGCTACACCTTC. It yields the protein CASSLNVGNYGYTF.

This clonotype was recorded many times. The genes are TRBV12-3 or TRBV12-4 and TRBJ2-5, with 10 bases matching TRBD2. This CDR3 region has 14 residues. V gave up 6 bases and J gave up 7 bases; unmatched junction bases: 8. The CDR3 sequence is CASRDSGGKGTQYF. The CDR3 DNA reads TGTGCCAGCAGGGATAGCGGGGGGAAAGGGACCCAGTACTTC.

Only a few counts were recorded for this clonotype. The chain has TRBV18 and TRBJ2-4; 10 nucleotides line up with TRBD2. The CDR3 totals 16 residues. CDR1 and CDR2 (germline): KGHSH, LQKENI. Germline trimming cut 2 bases from V and 10 bases from J; bases unmatched to any gene: 11. CDR3 loop: CASSPKNLAGERIQYF. The CDR3 region has the DNA TGTGCCAGCTCACCAAAAAATCTAGCGGGGGAACGGATTCAGTACTTC.

The chain recombines TRBV12-3 or TRBV12-4 with TRBJ2-1, with 7 bases identical to TRBD2. The CDR3 runs 16 residues. V trimming: 3 bases; J trimming: 5 bases; junction bases outside the gene matches: 10. DNA for the CDR3: TGTGCCAGCAGTTTTCTGGGGGGGACTACCGACAATGAGCAGTTCTTC. Its translation is CASSFLGGTTDNEQFF.